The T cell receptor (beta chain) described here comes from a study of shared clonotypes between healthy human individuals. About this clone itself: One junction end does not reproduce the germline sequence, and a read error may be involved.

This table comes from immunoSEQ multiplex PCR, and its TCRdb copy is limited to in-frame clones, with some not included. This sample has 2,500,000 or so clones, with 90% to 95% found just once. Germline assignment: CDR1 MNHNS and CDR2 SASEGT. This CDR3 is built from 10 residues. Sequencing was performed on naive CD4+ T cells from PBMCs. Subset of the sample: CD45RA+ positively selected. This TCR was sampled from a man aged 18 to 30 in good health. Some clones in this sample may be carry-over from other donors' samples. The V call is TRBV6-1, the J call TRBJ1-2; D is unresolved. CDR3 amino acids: CASSEWQLAF. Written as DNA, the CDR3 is TGTGCCAGCAGTGAATGGCAACTAGCCTTC.